Listed below are T cell receptor beta chains from one sample, sequenced in a study of cytomegalovirus exposure and HLA in healthy donors. Some clones are missing from TCRdb's copy, which holds only in-frame ones; the method was immunoSEQ multiplex PCR. The sample includes more than 150,000 clones, roughly 79% of them seen just once. Material for sequencing was PBMCs. These receptor sequences come from a middle-aged man in good health and CMV-seropositive. The CDR3 runs from the conserved cysteine through the conserved F or W. Fields, in order: V gene, J gene, CDR3 length, CDR3 protein.

V gene: TRBV7-9; J gene: TRBJ1-1; CDR3 length: 15; CDR3 protein: CASSLFGTGGTEAFF
V gene: TRBV27; J gene: TRBJ2-5; CDR3 length: 18; CDR3 protein: CASSPLALAGGRGETQYF
V gene: TRBV7-6; J gene: TRBJ1-3; CDR3 length: 17; CDR3 protein: CASSLDAGGGSGNTIYF
V gene: TRBV18; J gene: TRBJ2-2; CDR3 length: 17; CDR3 protein: CASSPPRTGAKGGELFF
V gene: TRBV27; J gene: TRBJ2-5; CDR3 length: 14; CDR3 protein: CASSSDRGTETQYF
V gene: TRBV5-4; J gene: TRBJ2-3; CDR3 length: 14; CDR3 protein: CASSQRLGLDTQYF
V gene: TRBV11-2; J gene: TRBJ2-2; CDR3 length: 16; CDR3 protein: CASSLVTGGFSGELFF
V gene: TRBV4-3; J gene: TRBJ2-3; CDR3 length: 17; CDR3 protein: CASSQDKTSGGTDTQYF
V gene: TRBV9; J gene: TRBJ1-2; CDR3 length: 16; CDR3 protein: CASSGEVGWANYGYTF
V gene: TRBV6-1; J gene: TRBJ1-2; CDR3 length: 12; CDR3 protein: CASSEWHYGYTF
V gene: TRBV9; J gene: TRBJ2-1; CDR3 length: 15; CDR3 protein: CASSVVRGPYNEQFF
V gene: TRBV28; J gene: TRBJ2-5; CDR3 length: 13; CDR3 protein: CASSLAGAETQYF
V gene: TRBV7-9; J gene: TRBJ2-5; CDR3 length: 16; CDR3 protein: CASSSTGGALQETQYF
V gene: TRBV5-8; J gene: TRBJ2-7; CDR3 length: 13; CDR3 protein: CASSLGRRLEQYF
V gene: TRBV19; J gene: TRBJ2-1; CDR3 length: 14; CDR3 protein: CASSIASSYNEQFF
V gene: TRBV23-1; J gene: TRBJ1-2; CDR3 length: 16; CDR3 protein: CASSHPRQGGSYGYTF
V gene: TRBV15; J gene: TRBJ2-6; CDR3 length: 16; CDR3 protein: CATRTGISSGANVLTF
V gene: TRBV5-1; J gene: TRBJ2-2; CDR3 length: 15; CDR3 protein: CASSLGHPNTGELFF
V gene: TRBV7-9; J gene: TRBJ2-2; CDR3 length: 17; CDR3 protein: CSSSLYSSGGLTGELFF
V gene: TRBV18; J gene: TRBJ2-1; CDR3 length: 17; CDR3 protein: CASSPPSSVSSYNEQFF
V gene: TRBV5-6; J gene: TRBJ1-1; CDR3 length: 15; CDR3 protein: CASSLLIPSNTEAFF
V gene: TRBV5-5; J gene: TRBJ1-5; CDR3 length: 16; CDR3 protein: CASSLVGQGSNQPQHF
V gene: TRBV2; J gene: TRBJ2-3; CDR3 length: 15; CDR3 protein: CASRPGGAATDTQYF
V gene: TRBV6-6; J gene: TRBJ1-1; CDR3 length: 15; CDR3 protein: CASRGQGKVNTEAFF
V gene: TRBV6-6; J gene: TRBJ1-5; CDR3 length: 14; CDR3 protein: CASSTIGRNQPQHF
V gene: TRBV29-1; J gene: TRBJ2-5; CDR3 length: 13; CDR3 protein: CSVEAQIQETQYF
V gene: TRBV2; J gene: TRBJ1-5; CDR3 length: 13; CDR3 protein: CASTGQLEQPQHF
V gene: TRBV6-5; J gene: TRBJ1-3; CDR3 length: 15; CDR3 protein: CASSYSGGSGNTIYF
V gene: TRBV6-5; J gene: TRBJ1-1; CDR3 length: 16; CDR3 protein: CASSSGSRGRITEAFF
V gene: TRBV18; J gene: TRBJ1-1; CDR3 length: 15; CDR3 protein: CASSDKRDSYTEAFF